Following are 31 T cell receptor beta chains from one sample sequenced in a study of T cell responses to AZD1222 COVID-19 vaccine. The protocol was immunoSEQ multiplex PCR, while the TCRdb copy is restricted to in-frame clones and leaves out a portion. The sample includes some 200,000 clones, approximately 93% of them seen just once. The material sequenced was peripheral blood, taken 28 days after the second AZD1222 dose. These receptors all stem from an adult who received the AZD1222 COVID-19 vaccine.

This clone came up once. The gene calls are TRBV10-1 and TRBJ2-5; tentative D call: TRBD1 (6 bases). The CDR3 covers 15 residues. Germline assignment: CDR1 WNHNN and CDR2 SYGVQD (reference sequence). Trimming removed 5 bases from V and 2 bases from J, with 15 bases in between. The CDR3: CASSPSQGIQETQYF. The CDR3 bases are TGCGCCAGCAGTCCCAGCCAGGGGATTCAAGAGACCCAGTACTTC.

The rearrangement joins TRBV3-1 (or the pseudogene TRBV3-2) to TRBJ2-7; TRBD1 is a possible D gene (6 bases). Germline CDR1 reads LGHDT; CDR2 reads YNNKEL (reference sequence). The CDR3 totals 12 residues. Trimming removed 6 bases from V and 5 bases from J, with 11 bases in between. The CDR3, as DNA: TGTGCCAGCAGAGGACAGTCCCACGAGCAGTACTTC. Its translation: CASRGQSHEQYF.

The J gene is TRBJ2-2, the V gene TRBV11-2; D remains ambiguous. V dropped 3 bases and J dropped 1 base, with 6 bases sitting between them. Germline CDR1 and CDR2: SGHAT and FQNNGV. The length of the CDR3 is 14 residues. CDR3 bases: TGTGCCAGCAGCTTCTCAGAGAACACCGGGGAGCTGTTTTTT. Its translation: CASSFSENTGELFF.

A remark on this clone: Germline is not matched at one junction end, which may reflect a read error. The rearrangement joins TRBV5-1 to TRBJ2-1; 7 bases agree with TRBD1. The CDR3 sequence is 16 residues long. Germline V CDR1 and CDR2: SGHRS, YFSETQ. CDR3 sequence reads: CASSREGARVYSEQFF. The CDR3 coding sequence is TGCGCCAGCAGCCGAGAGGGGGCGCGGGTCTACAGTGAGCAGTTCTTC. Looking up the rest from reference TRBV5-1 and TRBJ2-1 gives the full variable domain: KAGVTQTPRYLIKTRGQQVTLSCSPISGHRSVSWYQQTPGQGLQFLFEYFSETQRNKGNFPGRFSGRQFSNSRSEMNVSTLELGDSALYLCASSREGARVYSEQFFGPGTRLTVL.

V and J are TRBV19 and TRBJ2-7; 9 nucleotides align to TRBD1. Germline CDR1 and CDR2: LNHDA and SQIVND (reference sequence). This CDR3 has 11 amino acids. The chain's CDR3 is CASGQGNEQYF. As DNA, the CDR3 is TGTGCTTCGGGACAGGGTAACGAGCAGTACTTC.

The chain links TRBV18 to TRBJ2-7, with D unclear. The V end lost 2 bases, the J end lost 5 bases, and 10 bases lay between the germline ends. The length of the CDR3 is 13 residues. Germline CDR1 KGHSH, CDR2 LQKENI. CDR3 region: CASSPRVTNEQYF. DNA of the CDR3: TGTGCCAGCTCACCAAGGGTAACGAACGAGCAGTACTTC.

The chain combines TRBV18 with TRBJ2-3, with 7 bases aligning to TRBD1. This CDR3 contains 16 residues. The V segment lost 6 bases and the J segment 0 bases; nucleotides outside the gene matches: 9. Germline values: CDR1 KGHSH, CDR2 LQKENI. The CDR3 loop is CASSPRQGASTDTQYF. CDR3 nucleotide sequence: TGTGCCAGCTCGCCGCGACAGGGAGCTAGCACAGATACGCAGTATTTT.

The gene calls are TRBV5-1 and TRBJ2-7; D unresolved. Germline values: CDR1 SGHRS, CDR2 YFSETQ. Trimming pared 3 bases from V and 6 bases from J, leaving 7 bases between. The length of the CDR3 is 11 residues. CDR3 bases: TGCGCCAGCAGCTGGGGTCGCGAGCAGTACTTC. It specifies CASSWGREQYF.

The chain employs TRBV12-3 or TRBV12-4 and TRBJ1-1; D ambiguous. Deletions cut 3 bases from V and 5 bases from J, with 10 bases between. The CDR3 runs 13 residues. The CDR3 nucleotides are TGTGCCAGCAGTTTGCGGGGTCTGACTGAAGCTTTCTTT. Its translation is CASSLRGLTEAFF.

V usage is TRBV5-6 and J usage is TRBJ1-6; D is perhaps TRBD1 (6 bases). The CDR3 has 14 residues. Germline V gene data show CDR1 as SGHDT and CDR2 as YYEEEE. The V and J ends lost 4 bases and 9 bases respectively, with 14 bases between them. The CDR3 region has the DNA TGTGCCAGCAGCACGGGGGCAGGGCGTTCACCCCTCCACTTT. Translated, it gives CASSTGAGRSPLHF.

V usage is TRBV7-9 and J usage is TRBJ1-4; D perhaps matches TRBD1 (5 bases). CDR3 length equals 12 residues. V lost 8 bases and J 8 bases, leaving 12 bases between the germline ends. CDR1 and CDR2 (germline): SEHNR, FQNEAQ (reference sequence). The CDR3 bases are TGTGCCAGCGGGGCCCAGGGCGAAAAACTGTTTTTT. Its protein product is CASGAQGEKLFF.

With respect to this clone: A much larger clone differs by one base, so this may be a read error. In the same sample, other DNA sequences code for this CDR3. The V gene is TRBV14, the J gene TRBJ2-7, with unresolved D. Germline-derived CDR1 and CDR2 are SGHDN and FVKESK. V gave up 3 bases and J gave up 3 bases, with 3 bases separating them. The CDR3 contains 11 residues. The CDR3 region is CASSQGYEQYF. CDR3 nucleotide sequence: TGTGCCAGCAGCCAGGGCTACGAGCAGTACTTC. The variable domain in full, completed from reference TRBV14 and TRBJ2-7, reads EAGVTQFPSHSVIEKGQTVTLRCDPISGHDNLYWYRRVMGKEIKFLLHFVKESKQDESGMPNNRFLAERTGGTYSTLKVQPAELEDSGVYFCASSQGYEQYFGPGTRLTVT.

This chain connects TRBV7-9 to TRBJ1-4; D may be TRBD1 (6 bases). CDR1 and CDR2 from the germline V gene are SEHNR and FQNEAQ (reference sequence). The CDR3 runs to 13 residues. Trimming left V 1 base short and J 12 bases short, with 12 bases between. CDR3 sequence: CASSLDTAGELFF. CDR3 DNA: TGTGCCAGCAGCTTAGACACCGCAGGGGAACTGTTTTTT.

This clone has only one observation. The rearrangement uses TRBV20-1 and TRBJ2-7; 8 bases fit TRBD2. Trimming cost V 3 bases and J 3 bases; bases outside gene matches: 10. Germline V gene data show CDR1 as DFQATT and CDR2 as SNEGSKA (reference sequence). This CDR3 is 15 amino acids long. For the CDR3, the DNA is TGCAGTGCTAGTCCCGGGGGGGGGTTGTTCTACGAGCAGTACTTC. As protein: CSASPGGGLFYEQYF.

This clone has a single count. This chain links TRBV14 with TRBJ2-5; 11 positions match TRBD2. The CDR3 has 17 amino acids. With V trimmed by 0 bases and J by 1 base, 4 bases remained unmatched. Germline V lookup: CDR1 SGHDN, CDR2 FVKESK. The CDR3 here is CASSQDLGLAVQETQYF. The DNA of the CDR3 is TGTGCCAGCAGCCAAGACTTGGGACTAGCGGTCCAAGAGACCCAGTACTTC.

The chain couples TRBV4-3 to TRBJ1-1; D is undetermined. The CDR3 loop spans 13 amino acids. Per the germline V gene, CDR1 is LGHNA and CDR2 is YSLEER. V lost 1 base and J lost 4, with 7 bases in between. For the CDR3, the DNA is TGCGCCAGCAGCCAAGCGGTAGGCACTGAAGCTTTCTTT. Its translation: CASSQAVGTEAFF.

This rearrangement joins TRBV5-1 to TRBJ2-6; TRBD1 might be the D (6 bases). The CDR3 covers 15 residues. V lost 4 bases and J lost 2, with 10 bases in between. In germline, CDR1 is SGHRS, CDR2 YFSETQ. CDR3 bases: TGCGCCAGCAGCACAGGGCAACCTGGGGCCAACGTCCTGACTTTC. Protein: CASSTGQPGANVLTF. Drawing the rest from reference TRBV5-1 and TRBJ2-6, the complete variable domain is KAGVTQTPRYLIKTRGQQVTLSCSPISGHRSVSWYQQTPGQGLQFLFEYFSETQRNKGNFPGRFSGRQFSNSRSEMNVSTLELGDSALYLCASSTGQPGANVLTFGAGSRLTVL.

The rearrangement joins TRBV3-1 (or the pseudogene TRBV3-2) to TRBJ1-3; weak D call: TRBD1 (6 bases). V was pared by 1 base and J by 0 bases, with 13 bases between. The CDR3 is 17 amino acids. Per the germline V gene, CDR1 is LGHDT and CDR2 is YNNKEL (reference sequence). As DNA, the CDR3 is TGTGCCAGCAGCCAAGTCCCGGACAGTCTCTCTGGAAACACCATATATTTT. This gives the protein CASSQVPDSLSGNTIYF.

The sample holds many counts of this clone. The chain joins TRBV11-2 to TRBJ1-2; the D is unclear. V was clipped by 2 bases and J by 4 bases, with 11 bases between them. The germline V gene has CDR1 SGHAT and CDR2 FQNNGV. There are 14 residues in the CDR3. Here the CDR3 DNA reads TGTGCCAGCAGCTTAAATTTGGTCAGCTATGGCTACACCTTC. It translates to CASSLNLVSYGYTF. The complete variable domain, with remaining parts taken from reference TRBV11-2 and TRBJ1-2, reads EAGVAQSPRYKIIEKRQSVAFWCNPISGHATLYWYQQILGQGPKLLIQFQNNGVVDDSQLPKDRFSAERLKGVDSTLKIQPAKLEDSAVYLCASSLNLVSYGYTFGSGTRLTVV.

The chain has TRBV29-1 and TRBJ1-2; D not certain. Trimming removed 5 bases from V and 1 base from J, with 11 bases in between. This CDR3 contains 13 residues. Germline V gene lookup returns CDR1 SQVTM and CDR2 ANQGSEA. DNA for the CDR3: TGCAGCGTTCCGGAGGGAGATAACTATGGCTACACCTTC. Translated: CSVPEGDNYGYTF.

The genes are TRBV7-2 and TRBJ2-7; a possible D gene is TRBD1 (5 bases). The germline V gene encodes CDR1 SGHTA and CDR2 FQGNSA. This CDR3 region has 14 residues. V lost 6 bases to trimming and J lost 0 bases, with 12 bases between them. CDR3 in DNA: TGTGCCAGCAGTTCTTACAGGAACTCCTACGAGCAGTACTTC. Encoded protein: CASSSYRNSYEQYF.

V gene TRBV20-1 combines with J gene TRBJ2-7; 8 nucleotides match TRBD2. The germline V gene encodes CDR1 DFQATT and CDR2 SNEGSKA (reference sequence). The CDR3 runs to 13 residues. The junction had 7 bases not matched to a gene; V was cut back by 3 bases and J by 6 bases. CDR3 DNA sequence: TGCAGTGCTAGTAGCGGGACCCTTGGCGAGCAGTACTTC. Protein sequence: CSASSGTLGEQYF.

The CDR3, as DNA: TGTGCCATCCAGACCCCGACTTTGGACTATGGCTACACCTTC. This translates into CAIQTPTLDYGYTF. This chain joins TRBV7-2 and TRBJ1-2; D ambiguous. CDR1 is SGHTA and CDR2 is FQGNSA in the germline V gene. The CDR3 runs to 14 residues. Trimming stripped 10 bases from V and 3 bases from J, with 18 bases between.

The V and J genes are TRBV6-5 and TRBJ1-5, with D unclear. Looked up from germline, CDR1 is MNHEY and CDR2 is SVGAGI. The CDR3 has 13 residues. Trimming left V 6 bases short and J 4 bases short, with 10 bases between. CDR3 residues: CASSNKRNQPQHF. DNA for the CDR3: TGTGCCAGCAGCAACAAGAGGAATCAGCCCCAGCATTTT.

In this sample, this clone turned up once. This chain links TRBV29-1 with TRBJ2-1, with 10 nucleotides matching TRBD2. J lost 3 bases, V lost 6 bases, and 2 bases had no gene match. Germline values: CDR1 SQVTM, CDR2 ANQGSEA. The CDR3 spans 13 residues. This chain's CDR3 is CSVSGRVYNEQFF. Written as DNA, the CDR3 is TGCAGCGTCAGCGGGAGGGTCTACAATGAGCAGTTCTTC.

The chain uses TRBV28 and TRBJ2-5; D is unclear. Trimming cost V 4 bases and J 1 base, with 1 base left between them. Germline V gives CDR1 MDHEN, CDR2 SYDVKM. The CDR3 spans 11 residues. CDR3 sequence: CASSSQETQYF. The DNA of the CDR3 is TGTGCCAGCAGTTCCCAAGAGACCCAGTACTTC.

This clone was picked up a small number of times. The chain employs TRBV27 and TRBJ2-2, with 11 positions matching TRBD2. There are 16 residues in the CDR3. V shed 6 bases, J shed 6 bases, and the junction held 9 bases outside the gene matches. The germline V gene has CDR1 MNHEY and CDR2 SMNVEV (reference sequence). The CDR3 sequence is CASSRTSGSFSGELFF. CDR3 coding DNA: TGTGCCAGCAGCCGTACTAGCGGGAGTTTCTCCGGGGAGCTGTTTTTT.

The rearrangement uses TRBV9 and TRBJ1-1; 8 bases are a match to TRBD1. CDR1 and CDR2 from the germline V gene are SGDLS and YYNGEE. The CDR3 consists of 15 residues. Trimming at V came to 0 bases and at J to 5 bases, leaving 6 bases not matched to a gene. CDR3 amino acids: CASSVEGQGATEAFF. The DNA of the CDR3 is TGTGCCAGCAGCGTAGAGGGGCAGGGGGCTACTGAAGCTTTCTTT.

CDR3 sequence (DNA): TGTGCCAGTAAGGGGGGACCTAACTATGGCTACACCTTC. It yields the protein CASKGGPNYGYTF. This rearrangement joins TRBV19 to TRBJ1-2; TRBD1 might be the D (6 bases). Trimming cost V 7 bases and J 0 bases, with 9 bases left between them. Germline V gene sequence: CDR1 LNHDA, CDR2 SQIVND (reference sequence). The CDR3 contains 13 residues.

The rearrangement links TRBV6-5 to TRBJ1-3; D not resolved. Trimming removed 4 bases at V and 4 bases at J, with 8 bases between. Looked up from germline, CDR1 is MNHEY and CDR2 is SVGAGI. This CDR3 has 13 amino acids. The CDR3 nucleotides are TGTGCCAGCAGTTCGGCGATGGGAAACACCATATATTTT. This translates into CASSSAMGNTIYF.

This chain connects TRBV6-6 to TRBJ1-2; D is ambiguous. Per the germline V gene, CDR1 is MNHNY and CDR2 is SVGAGI (reference sequence). The CDR3 is made up of 15 amino acids. V was cut by 5 bases and J by 1 base, with 14 bases left in between. CDR3 in DNA: TGTGCCAGCAGTCCAAGGTCGGAAAGTAACTATGGCTACACCTTC. This gives the protein CASSPRSESNYGYTF.